This T cell receptor (beta chain) was captured by sequencing in a study of T cells in Graves' hyperthyroidism and ophthalmopathy. Study background: Pretreatment peripheral blood was obtained at initial diagnosis. The study, taken as a whole, reports: Blood also showed most of the thyroid clonotypes that were expanded above 0.001.

The sample holds a few counts of this clonotype. Its antigen is undetermined. It was RNA transcripts that yielded the amplified TCR beta CDR3 regions. TCR CDR3 regions were first amplified by RT-PCR with HTBI primers. TCRdb redid the calling of the multiplex PCR reads with MiXCR, one entry per CDR3 protein. The sample has approximately 600,000 distinct CDR3 sequences; about 14% are singletons. The CDR3 contains 15 residues. V was pared by 6 bases and J by 2 bases, with 11 bases of the junction left unmatched. The germline CDR1 and CDR2 sequences are DFQATT and SNEGSKA (reference sequence). The rearrangement uses TRBV20-1 and TRBJ2-7, with 9 bases fitting TRBD2. The sequenced sample consisted of blood. The sequence derives from a woman aged 30 to 39 with Graves' hyperthyroidism that later progressed to Graves' ophthalmopathy. Here the CDR3 DNA reads TGCAGTGCGGGCGGGAGGGCTGAGAAGCCCTACGAGCAGTACTTC. It is translated as CSAGGRAEKPYEQYF.